These 13 T cell receptor beta chains share one sample of origin, sequenced in a study of blood T cell repertoires in COVID-19. Using immunoSEQ multiplex PCR, the repertoire was profiled, and TCRdb retains in-frame clones only, with some absent. The table records about 150,000 clones, roughly 80% of them present only once. Sequenced: peripheral blood. These receptors were obtained from a woman of 80 years or more with acute or convalescent COVID-19.

The chain links TRBV28 to TRBJ1-5, with D possibly matching TRBD1 (6 bases). Trimming took off 6 bases at V and 4 bases at J, with 13 bases between the two ends. Looked up from germline, CDR1 is MDHEN and CDR2 is SYDVKM. This CDR3 region has 14 residues. For the CDR3, the DNA is TGTGCCAGCAGCCGTGGACAGACAAATCAGCCCCAGCATTTT. This gives the protein CASSRGQTNQPQHF.

This rearrangement joins TRBV6-5 to TRBJ2-1; a possible D gene is TRBD1 (7 bases). The ends were cut back, 2 bases at V and 5 bases at J, with 16 bases in the middle. The germline CDR1 and CDR2 sequences are MNHEY and SVGAGI. CDR3 length equals 16 residues. In nucleotides, the CDR3 is TGTGCCAGCAGTTACGCAGGGGGGTGGGAGGACAATGAGCAGTTCTTC. As protein: CASSYAGGWEDNEQFF.

This clone was counted a few times. The J gene is TRBJ2-6, the V gene TRBV4-1; TRBD1 matches 8 bases. Germline V CDR1 and CDR2: MGHRA, YSYEKL. The CDR3 is 17 amino acids. J gave up 2 bases and V 1 base, and 4 bases lay outside the gene matches. The DNA for the CDR3 is TGCGCCAGCAGCCAAGCCCAACAGGGGGCTGGGGCCAACGTCCTGACTTTC. Amino acid sequence: CASSQAQQGAGANVLTF.

The rearrangement links TRBV10-3 to TRBJ1-5, with 7 nucleotides matching TRBD1. CDR1 is ENHRY and CDR2 is SYGVKD in the germline V gene. Trimming cost V 6 bases and J 1 base; bases outside gene matches: 3. The CDR3 is 14 residues long. The CDR3 spells CAISLDRSNQPQHF. Written as DNA, the CDR3 is TGTGCCATCAGCCTGGACAGGAGCAATCAGCCCCAGCATTTT.

This sequence joins TRBV10-3 and TRBJ2-3, with 12 bases matching TRBD2. V shed 10 bases, J shed 4 bases, and the junction held 6 bases outside the gene matches. The CDR3 is made up of 14 amino acids. Germline lookup yields CDR1 ENHRY and CDR2 SYGVKD. The CDR3 is CATTSGGPSDTQYF. The CDR3, as DNA: TGTGCCACCACTAGCGGGGGGCCGTCAGATACGCAGTATTTT.

Only one count was recorded for this clone. This chain links TRBV3-1 (or the pseudogene TRBV3-2) with TRBJ1-1; no definite D call. This CDR3 is built from 14 residues. The V end lost 4 bases, the J end lost 4 bases, and 13 bases lay between the germline ends. CDR1 and CDR2 (germline): LGHDT, YNNKEL (reference sequence). The CDR3 nucleotides are TGTGCCAGCAGCCCGCCCCGACAATCCACTGAAGCTTTCTTT. Translated, it gives CASSPPRQSTEAFF.

In its sample, this clone was seen once. For the CDR3, the DNA is TGTGCCAGCAGCGTAGCCGACAGGGCCACCTACGAGCAGTACTTC. This encodes CASSVADRATYEQYF. The rearrangement joins TRBV9 to TRBJ2-7, with 7 bases fitting TRBD1. The CDR3 covers 15 residues. Germline V gene lookup returns CDR1 SGDLS and CDR2 YYNGEE. V was pared by 0 bases and J by 2 bases, with 5 bases of the junction left unmatched.

The V call is TRBV7-2, the J call TRBJ2-5; a possible D gene is TRBD2 (5 bases). V was pared by 2 bases and J by 5 bases, with 9 bases between. Per the germline V gene, CDR1 is SGHTA and CDR2 is FQGNSA. The CDR3 loop spans 13 amino acids. The CDR3 loop is CASSLWRTETQYF. DNA for the CDR3: TGTGCCAGCAGCTTATGGAGGACGGAGACCCAGTACTTC.

The chain joins TRBV29-1 to TRBJ2-1, with TRBD2 matching over 10 bases. The J segment lost 3 bases and the V segment lost 4 bases, leaving 6 bases of the junction unmatched. Per the germline V gene, CDR1 is SQVTM and CDR2 is ANQGSEA. The CDR3 is 15 amino acids. DNA for the CDR3: TGCAGCGTTGGCAGGACTAGCGGCAGCTACAATGAGCAGTTCTTC. It translates to CSVGRTSGSYNEQFF.

This clone was detected a few times. A read error is possible here, since a much larger clone lies one base away. V is TRBV7-8 and J is TRBJ2-7, with 9 bases matching TRBD2. CDR1 SGHVS and CDR2 FQNEAQ come from the germline V gene. The CDR3 length is 14 residues. The V segment lost 3 bases and the J segment 0 bases; nucleotides outside the gene matches: 0. As DNA, the CDR3 is TGTGCCAGCAGCTTTAGCGGGAGCTCCTACGAGCAGTACTTC. This translates into CASSFSGSSYEQYF. The complete variable domain, with remaining parts taken from reference TRBV7-8 and TRBJ2-7, reads GAGVSQSPRYKVAKRGQDVALRCDPISGHVSLFWYQQALGQGPEFLTYFQNEAQLDKSGLPSDRFFAERPEGSVSTLKIQRTQQEDSAVYLCASSFSGSSYEQYFGPGTRLTVT.

This chain joins TRBV10-3 and TRBJ2-2, with 13 bases lining up with TRBD2. The V segment lost 4 bases and the J segment 7 bases; nucleotides outside the gene matches: 6. Germline V CDR1 and CDR2: ENHRY, SYGVKD. CDR3 length equals 16 residues. CDR3 amino acids: CAISVLAGGPNGELFF. CDR3 in DNA: TGTGCCATCAGTGTACTAGCGGGGGGGCCAAACGGGGAGCTGTTTTTT.

The gene calls are TRBV6-1 and TRBJ2-3, with a possible D match to TRBD2 (6 bases). The ends were cut back, 2 bases at V and 0 bases at J, with 12 bases in the middle. The CDR3 sequence is 16 residues long. Germline V gene data show CDR1 as MNHNS and CDR2 as SASEGT. The DNA of the CDR3 is TGTGCCAGCAGTGAAAGGGTAGCGGTGAGCACAGATACGCAGTATTTT. This codes for CASSERVAVSTDTQYF.

CDR3 residues: CATSDLEGVEQFF. The CDR3 nucleotides read TGTGCCACCAGTGACCTCGAGGGGGTTGAGCAGTTCTTC. The V gene is TRBV24-1, the J gene TRBJ2-1; TRBD1 is a possible D gene (6 bases). Germline CDR1 is KGHDR and CDR2 is SFDVKD. This CDR3 is 13 amino acids long. V was trimmed by 4 bases and J by 9 bases, leaving 12 bases between them.